A selection of T cell receptor beta chains follows, all from one sample in a study of CD8 T cells in ankylosing spondylitis. TCRdb passed the 5' RACE reads through MiXCR, listing each CDR3 protein once. The sample has 90,000 to 100,000 distinct CDR3 sequences, about 8.3% seen once. The sample comprised blood, either unsorted or a sorted T cell fraction (not recorded which). The receptors were sampled from a male donor with ankylosing spondylitis or in good health (not recorded which). Both conserved end residues are part of each CDR3.

v_call,j_call,cdr3_aa
TRBV19,TRBJ1-6,CASRSGASGNSPLHF
TRBV5-6,TRBJ2-3,CASYEYRSTDTQYF
TRBV21-1,TRBJ1-2,CASSKQGRGGYTF
TRBV7-2,TRBJ2-7,CASSLRSGRSYEQYF
TRBV6-1,TRBJ1-4,CASAAGSANEKLFF
TRBV7-6,TRBJ2-1,CASSSRAFWDRTTYNEQFF
TRBV19,TRBJ2-7,CASSRAGAAEQYF
TRBV6-1,TRBJ1-1,CASSEEGILSTEAFF
TRBV4-3,TRBJ1-5,CASSLGSSGQPQHF
TRBV3-1,TRBJ1-5,CASSQERPPDRGPYSNQPQHF
TRBV29-1,TRBJ1-1,CSVSTGMPEAFF
TRBV5-5,TRBJ1-4,CASSLAQGTNEKLFF
TRBV7-2,TRBJ2-3,CASSRRLGGATDTQYF
TRBV6-1,TRBJ2-2,CASSGWTGGSTGELFF
TRBV20-1,TRBJ1-1,CSVLLGMGMNTEAFF
TRBV5-5,TRBJ1-2,CASSAGTGELQGYTF
TRBV7-2,TRBJ1-5,CASSPGDGDQPQHF
TRBV7-9,TRBJ1-2,CASSLAIANYGYTF
TRBV12-3/TRBV12-4,TRBJ1-2,CASSLTTTGGANGYTF
TRBV29-1,TRBJ2-3,CSVEEAGTPDLSLDTQYF
TRBV20-1,TRBJ2-1,CSAERDASYNEQFF
TRBV12-3/TRBV12-4,TRBJ2-3,CASSQREGRNTQYF
TRBV7-6,TRBJ2-7,CASSLVCGEICEQYF
TRBV7-9,TRBJ2-1,CASSRRLAVYNEQFF
TRBV9,TRBJ2-3,CASVAGAASTDTQYF
TRBV18,TRBJ1-6,CASSPGEVYNSPLHF
TRBV2,TRBJ2-3,CASSEAWPQGATQYF
TRBV5-1,TRBJ1-5,CASSLGQGTPDQPQHF
TRBV6-1,TRBJ2-7,CASRPLRGTGFSYEQYF
TRBV10-3,TRBJ2-7,CAIRGTSGGSYEQYF
TRBV6-1,TRBJ1-4,CASSPTGVVEKLFF
TRBV7-2,TRBJ2-3,CASSLGLQGLADTQYF
TRBV6-2/TRBV6-3,TRBJ2-2,CASSYRGPTGELFF
TRBV5-1,TRBJ1-2,CASRTVLDYGYTF
TRBV2,TRBJ2-1,CASSEVDGPVYNEQFF
TRBV12-3/TRBV12-4,TRBJ2-2,CASRETGGDTGELFF
TRBV7-9,TRBJ2-2,CASSLSAGELFF
TRBV9,TRBJ2-1,CASSVGGGTYNEQFF
TRBV20-1,TRBJ1-3,CSAPAGNTIYF
TRBV10-3,TRBJ1-5,CAISESIGTANQPQHF
TRBV4-3,TRBJ2-3,CASSHGLDDTQYF
TRBV7-9,TRBJ2-1,CASSLPLAYNNEQFF
TRBV6-2/TRBV6-3,TRBJ1-2,CASSNGGYGYTF
TRBV10-3,TRBJ1-1,CALRDRANTEAFF
TRBV4-1,TRBJ1-3,CASSLILGNTIYF
TRBV29-1,TRBJ2-5,CSVGEPTSGDPETQYF
TRBV7-8,TRBJ1-6,CASSQQGGNSPLHF
TRBV7-2,TRBJ2-7,CASSVSGSSAYEQYF
TRBV7-6,TRBJ2-1,CASSFRTSGRVDEQFF
TRBV5-5,TRBJ2-1,CASTILGQPYNEQFF
TRBV7-9,TRBJ2-1,CASTRDSGINNEQFF
TRBV7-9,TRBJ2-5,CASSATGEETQYF
TRBV4-1,TRBJ1-2,CASSQSPTTNYGYTF
TRBV19,TRBJ2-5,CASSFGTSGSARETQYF
TRBV27,TRBJ2-7,CASSLSVSSEQYF
TRBV2,TRBJ2-2,CASRGHTGELFF
TRBV29-1,TRBJ1-1,CSGDEGTEAFF